The 32 T cell receptor beta chains in this list originate from one sample, sequenced in a study of long-term antiretroviral therapy in people with HIV. It was version v3.0 of the immunoSEQ assay that was run at survey level. Sequenced by immunoSEQ multiplex PCR; TCRdb stores in-frame clones only, minus some. The sample records some 16,000 clones, 80% to 90% being singletons. The starting material was unsorted PBMCs, obtained 0.5 years after starting antiretroviral therapy. All receptors derive from a woman aged 40 to 50 with HIV.

This clone appeared a few times. The chain recombines TRBV30 with TRBJ1-2, with 9 bases lining up with TRBD1. The CDR3 has 14 residues. Germline trimming cut 2 bases from V and 2 bases from J; bases unmatched to any gene: 3. CDR1 GTSNPN and CDR2 SVGIG come from the germline V gene (reference sequence). In nucleotides, the CDR3 is TGTGCCTGGAGTTCGACAGGGGGAAACTATGGCTACACCTTC. Translated, it gives CAWSSTGGNYGYTF.

This rearrangement joins TRBV5-4 to TRBJ1-1; TRBD1 agrees at 7 bases. The length of the CDR3 is 16 residues. Unmatched junction bases numbered 12, after V lost 4 bases and J lost 3 bases. Germline V lookup: CDR1 SGHNT, CDR2 YYREEE (reference sequence). CDR3 sequence reads: CASSLPQGEGDTEAFF. The CDR3 nucleotides are TGTGCCAGCAGCCTCCCCCAGGGGGAGGGGGACACTGAAGCTTTCTTT.

This clone occurred a few times. The rearrangement links TRBV30 to TRBJ2-3, with D possibly matching TRBD1 (5 bases). The CDR3 covers 12 residues. V was clipped by 7 bases and J by 4 bases, with 12 bases between them. Germline CDR1 reads GTSNPN; CDR2 reads SVGIG (reference sequence). DNA of the CDR3: TGTGCCTCAGGGTCCGGTGCAGATACGCAGTATTTT. Its translation is CASGSGADTQYF.

The rearrangement uses TRBV27 and TRBJ1-5, with D uncertain. Trimming left V 0 bases short and J 6 bases short, with 6 bases between. There are 13 residues in the CDR3. Germline CDR1 is MNHEY and CDR2 is SMNVEV (reference sequence). The CDR3 DNA follows: TGTGCCAGCAGTTTATCGGAGGGTCAGCCCCAGCATTTT. Encoded protein: CASSLSEGQPQHF.

The chain couples TRBV29-1 to TRBJ2-1; 7 bases agree with TRBD2. J was trimmed by 2 bases and V by 3 bases; bases with no gene match: 7. Germline values: CDR1 SQVTM, CDR2 ANQGSEA. CDR3 length: 15 amino acids. CDR3 DNA sequence: TGCAGCGTTGACATGCGGGGGTCCCCCTACAATGAGCAGTTCTTC. This sequence encodes CSVDMRGSPYNEQFF.

The chain carries TRBV2 and TRBJ2-1; D remains ambiguous. The CDR3 sequence is 15 residues long. Germline assignment: CDR1 SNHLY and CDR2 FYNNEI. Trimming stripped 4 bases from V and 4 bases from J, with 14 bases between. This chain's CDR3 is CASSAGAATYNEQFF. In nucleotides, the CDR3 is TGTGCCAGCAGTGCCGGAGCCGCGACTTACAATGAGCAGTTCTTC.

The genes are TRBV29-1 and TRBJ1-1; 11 bases line up with TRBD1. The CDR3 covers 14 residues. Looked up from germline, CDR1 is SQVTM and CDR2 is ANQGSEA. With V trimmed by 6 bases and J by 5 bases, 8 bases remained unmatched. CDR3 sequence: CSVGQGAFGTEAFF. In DNA form, the CDR3 reads TGCAGCGTAGGACAGGGGGCTTTCGGAACTGAAGCTTTCTTT.

The J gene is TRBJ1-4, the V gene TRBV7-9; TRBD1 aligns across 9 bases. CDR1 and CDR2 from the germline V gene are SEHNR and FQNEAQ (reference sequence). V lost 1 base, J lost 6 bases, and 6 bases stayed unmatched. The CDR3 has 16 residues. The CDR3 loop reads CASSLGQQGAHEKLFF. The CDR3 coding sequence is TGTGCCAGCAGCTTAGGACAACAGGGGGCGCATGAAAAACTGTTTTTT. Full variable domain (missing parts from reference TRBV7-9 and TRBJ1-4): DTGVSQNPRHKITKRGQNVTFRCDPISEHNRLYWYRQTLGQGPEFLTYFQNEAQLEKSRLLSDRFSAERPKGSFSTLEIQRTEQGDSAMYLCASSLGQQGAHEKLFFGSGTQLSVL.

The gene calls are TRBV28 and TRBJ2-1; TRBD2 matches 12 bases. From germline, CDR1 is MDHEN and CDR2 SYDVKM. J lost 6 bases, V lost 5 bases, and 5 bases had no gene match. CDR3 size: 15 residues. The CDR3 region is CASSHGLAGLNEQFF. The CDR3 DNA is TGTGCCAGCAGTCACGGACTAGCGGGGCTCAATGAGCAGTTCTTC.

This rearrangement joins TRBV5-6 to TRBJ2-2; D may be TRBD1 (5 bases). V lost 4 bases, J lost 4 bases, and 17 bases lay in between. The CDR3 is made up of 16 amino acids. Germline V lookup: CDR1 SGHDT, CDR2 YYEEEE. The DNA for the CDR3 is TGTGCCAGCAGCCACTCAGGGTTCCGGCCCACCGGGGAGCTGTTTTTT. It translates to CASSHSGFRPTGELFF.

This chain connects TRBV13 to TRBJ2-7; 11 bases align to TRBD2. Germline V gene data show CDR1 as PRHDT and CDR2 as FYEKMQ (reference sequence). V shed 0 bases and J 3 bases; nucleotides not matched to a gene: 1. This CDR3 has 15 residues. As DNA, the CDR3 is TGTGCCAGCAGCTTAGGTAGCGGGAGGGTCTACGAGCAGTACTTC. Amino acid sequence: CASSLGSGRVYEQYF.

This clone has more than one count but fewer than ten. The rearrangement uses TRBV5-4 and TRBJ1-2; D not resolved. Trimming took off 10 bases at V and 0 bases at J, with 16 bases between the two ends. The CDR3 is made up of 14 amino acids. The germline CDR1 and CDR2 sequences are SGHNT and YYREEE (reference sequence). CDR3 amino acids: CALTLSGSNYGYTF. In DNA, the CDR3 is TGTGCCTTGACGTTATCGGGGTCTAACTATGGCTACACCTTC.

This chain links TRBV7-3 with TRBJ2-5; possibly TRBD1 or TRBD2 for D (5 bases each). This CDR3 spans 18 amino acids. Per germline, CDR1 SGHTA and CDR2 FQGTGA. The V gene lost 7 bases and the J gene lost 3 bases, with 27 bases spanning the gap. The CDR3 loop is CASIIEGNRTVGKETQYF. The CDR3 nucleotides are TGTGCCAGCATCATAGAGGGGAACAGGACGGTCGGGAAAGAGACCCAGTACTTC. The full variable domain, its missing parts supplied by reference TRBV7-3 and TRBJ2-5, is GAGVSQTPSNKVTEKGKYVELRCDPISGHTALYWYRQSLGQGPEFLIYFQGTGAADDSGLPNDRFFAVRPEGSVSTLKIQRTERGDSAVYLCASIIEGNRTVGKETQYFGPGTRLLVL.

V and J are TRBV27 and TRBJ1-5; a possible D gene is TRBD1 (5 bases). V lost 4 bases and J lost 2, with 12 bases in between. CDR3 length: 15 amino acids. Germline V CDR1 and CDR2: MNHEY, SMNVEV (reference sequence). CDR3 in amino acids: CASSSPGAGNQPQHF. The CDR3 coding sequence is TGTGCCAGCAGTTCCCCTGGGGCGGGCAATCAGCCCCAGCATTTT.

The chain carries TRBV7-9 and TRBJ2-1, with TRBD2 matching 9 bases. This CDR3 has 15 amino acids. Unmatched junction bases numbered 3, after V lost 5 bases and J lost 1 base. Germline values: CDR1 SEHNR, CDR2 FQNEAQ (reference sequence). CDR3 loop: CASSPTSGSYNEQFF. As DNA, the CDR3 is TGTGCCAGCAGCCCGACTAGCGGTTCCTACAATGAGCAGTTCTTC.

This chain uses TRBV27 with TRBJ2-1, with 9 bases matching TRBD2. The V segment lost 2 bases and the J segment 5 bases; nucleotides outside the gene matches: 4. CDR3 length: 15 residues. CDR1 MNHEY and CDR2 SMNVEV come from the germline V gene (reference sequence). CDR3 loop: CASSLRGTSNNEQFF. CDR3 sequence (DNA): TGTGCCAGCAGTTTAAGGGGGACTAGCAACAATGAGCAGTTCTTC.

The V call is TRBV5-1, the J call TRBJ2-1, with D maybe TRBD2 (5 bases). From germline, CDR1 is SGHRS and CDR2 YFSETQ. V gave up 3 bases and J gave up 6 bases, with 13 bases separating them. The CDR3 loop spans 14 amino acids. This CDR3 reads CASSSTSSTNEQFF. The CDR3 DNA reads TGCGCCAGCAGCTCCACCTCTAGCACCAATGAGCAGTTCTTC.

The V and J genes are TRBV19 and TRBJ2-1; D is perhaps TRBD2 (6 bases). V gave up 3 bases and J gave up 7 bases, with 13 bases separating them. The CDR3 is made up of 14 amino acids. Germline loops: CDR1 LNHDA, CDR2 SQIVND (reference sequence). CDR3 residues: CASSMGGIANEQFF. CDR3 DNA: TGTGCCAGTAGTATGGGGGGAATAGCAAATGAGCAGTTCTTC.

This rearrangement joins TRBV7-9 to TRBJ2-7, with D hard to call. The CDR3 runs to 15 residues. The V end lost 0 bases, the J end lost 0 bases, and 9 bases lay between the germline ends. CDR1 and CDR2 from the germline V gene are SEHNR and FQNEAQ (reference sequence). The CDR3 sequence: CASSLASRPSYEQYF. In nucleotides, the CDR3 is TGTGCCAGCAGCTTAGCTTCGCGTCCCTCCTACGAGCAGTACTTC.

This clone was observed a few times. This sequence joins TRBV2 and TRBJ1-2; D remains ambiguous. This CDR3 region has 11 residues. Germline values: CDR1 SNHLY, CDR2 FYNNEI. V was trimmed by 1 base and J by 8 bases, leaving 5 bases between them. CDR3 amino acids: CASSEGGGYTF. As DNA, the CDR3 is TGTGCCAGCAGTGAAGGAGGCGGCTACACCTTC.

Concerning this clone itself: Different DNA sequences within this sample yield the same CDR3. The rearrangement uses TRBV28 and TRBJ1-1; 7 bases are a match to TRBD1. The germline gives CDR1 MDHEN, CDR2 SYDVKM. This CDR3 contains 14 residues. The V segment lost 8 bases and the J segment 0 bases; nucleotides outside the gene matches: 6. CDR3 DNA: TGTGCCAGCCGGACAGGAGACCTGAACACTGAAGCTTTCTTT. It is translated as CASRTGDLNTEAFF.

This sequence joins TRBV18 and TRBJ2-7; the match to TRBD1 covers 11 bases. V shed 3 bases, J shed 9 bases, and the junction held 10 bases outside the gene matches. Germline V gene lookup returns CDR1 KGHSH and CDR2 LQKENI. This CDR3 has 15 amino acids. The CDR3 nucleotides are TGTGCCAGCTCACCTACGGACAGGGGGCTGTATGGGCAGTACTTC. The encoded protein is CASSPTDRGLYGQYF.

The V and J genes are TRBV11-1 and TRBJ1-3, with 7 bases identical to TRBD1. The CDR3 is 14 residues long. CDR1 is SGHAT, CDR2 FQDESV, per germline (reference sequence). Trimming took 5 bases from V and 2 from J; bases not matched to a gene: 3. In DNA form, the CDR3 reads TGTGCCAGCAGCCCTGACAGGGCTGGAAACACCATATATTTT. As protein: CASSPDRAGNTIYF.

The chain uses TRBV7-2 and TRBJ2-7, with 13 bases identical to TRBD2. CDR3 size: 15 residues. V trimming: 5 bases; J trimming: 3 bases; junction bases outside the gene matches: 4. The germline V gene encodes CDR1 SGHTA and CDR2 FQGNSA. In DNA form, the CDR3 reads TGTGCCAGCAGCCAAAGACTAGCGGGAGGCTACGAGCAGTACTTC. Translation: CASSQRLAGGYEQYF.

This sequence joins TRBV10-3 and TRBJ2-5; D is ambiguous. V lost 6 bases and J 1 base, leaving 3 bases between the germline ends. Looked up from germline, CDR1 is ENHRY and CDR2 is SYGVKD. The CDR3 runs to 11 residues. The chain's CDR3 is CAISTQETQYF. The DNA of the CDR3 is TGTGCCATCAGCACCCAAGAGACCCAGTACTTC.

The chain uses TRBV5-6 and TRBJ1-1, with D perhaps matching TRBD1 (5 bases). CDR3 length: 15 residues. Trimming pared 0 bases from V and 4 bases from J, leaving 13 bases between. Germline V gene sequence: CDR1 SGHDT, CDR2 YYEEEE. The CDR3 region has the DNA TGTGCCAGCAGCTTGGATGGCAGGGTAAGCACTGAAGCTTTCTTT. It yields the protein CASSLDGRVSTEAFF.

V usage is TRBV5-1 and J usage is TRBJ2-5; no definite D call. Germline V gene lookup returns CDR1 SGHRS and CDR2 YFSETQ. V was shortened by 6 bases and J by 2 bases, with 8 bases between the two germline ends. CDR3 length: 12 residues. CDR3 in amino acids: CASNNLQETQYF. Here the CDR3 DNA reads TGCGCCAGCAATAATCTACAAGAGACCCAGTACTTC.

This chain joins TRBV11-3 and TRBJ2-2, with 7 bases fitting TRBD1. The CDR3 has 13 residues. V lost 3 bases, J lost 5 bases, and 0 bases stayed unmatched. Looked up from germline, CDR1 is SGHNT and CDR2 is YENEEA. CDR3: CASSLTGTGELFF. The CDR3 nucleotides are TGTGCCAGCAGCTTGACAGGGACCGGGGAGCTGTTTTTT.

This chain joins TRBV9 and TRBJ1-1; 7 nucleotides agree with TRBD1. This CDR3 is 15 amino acids long. The trim removed 2 bases at V and 5 bases at J, leaving 9 bases unmatched. Germline values: CDR1 SGDLS, CDR2 YYNGEE. The CDR3 protein is CASSVAPTGETEAFF. In DNA, the CDR3 is TGTGCCAGCAGCGTCGCTCCTACAGGGGAGACTGAAGCTTTCTTT.

This clone was observed once. The rearrangement links TRBV9 to TRBJ2-2; a weak D match, TRBD1 (6 bases). Per the germline V gene, CDR1 is SGDLS and CDR2 is YYNGEE. This CDR3 is 19 amino acids long. Trimming removed 1 base from V and 6 bases from J, with 25 bases in between. The CDR3 here is CASSVKYGVGTLTAGELFF. The CDR3 coding sequence is TGTGCCAGCAGCGTAAAATACGGGGTCGGGACACTAACGGCCGGGGAGCTGTTTTTT.

This clone has only a few counts. This chain connects TRBV15 to TRBJ1-5; D gene ambiguous. The CDR3 runs to 13 residues. CDR1 LNHNV and CDR2 YYDKDF come from the germline V gene (reference sequence). Trimming cost V 1 base and J 3 bases, with 4 bases left between them. Here the CDR3 DNA reads TGTGCCACCAGCAGAGTCAACAATCAGCCCCAGCATTTT. Translation gives CATSRVNNQPQHF.

This chain joins TRBV7-9 and TRBJ1-4; D is unclear. V was clipped by 4 bases and J by 0 bases, with 9 bases between them. The germline V gene has CDR1 SEHNR and CDR2 FQNEAQ (reference sequence). The CDR3 totals 15 residues. The CDR3 DNA follows: TGTGCCAGCAGCTCAGTCAGTGCAACTAATGAAAAACTGTTTTTT. It codes for CASSSVSATNEKLFF.